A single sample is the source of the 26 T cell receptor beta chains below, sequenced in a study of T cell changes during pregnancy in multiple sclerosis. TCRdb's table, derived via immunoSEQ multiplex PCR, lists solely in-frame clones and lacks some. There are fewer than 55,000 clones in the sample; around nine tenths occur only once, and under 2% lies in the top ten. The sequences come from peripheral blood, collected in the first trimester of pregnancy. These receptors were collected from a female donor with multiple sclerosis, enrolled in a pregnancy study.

CDR3 sequence reads: CASSSSGEAFF. CDR3 bases: TGTGCCAGCAGCTCCTCAGGTGAAGCTTTCTTT. The chain combines TRBV9 with TRBJ1-1, with unresolved D. The V and J ends lost 4 bases and 7 bases respectively, with 8 bases between them. Germline V gives CDR1 SGDLS, CDR2 YYNGEE. This CDR3 has 11 amino acids. The full variable domain, rest sourced from reference TRBV9 and TRBJ1-1, is DSGVTQTPKHLITATGQRVTLRCSPRSGDLSVYWYQQSLDQGLQFLIQYYNGEERAKGNILERFSAQQFPDLHSELNLSSLELGDSALYFCASSSSGEAFFGQGTRLTVV.

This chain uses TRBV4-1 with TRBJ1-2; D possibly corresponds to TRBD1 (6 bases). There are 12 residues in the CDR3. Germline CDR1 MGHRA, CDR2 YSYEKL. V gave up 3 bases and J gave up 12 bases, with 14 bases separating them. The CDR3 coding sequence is TGCGCCAGCAGCCACCCCCAGGGGATTAACACCTTC. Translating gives CASSHPQGINTF.

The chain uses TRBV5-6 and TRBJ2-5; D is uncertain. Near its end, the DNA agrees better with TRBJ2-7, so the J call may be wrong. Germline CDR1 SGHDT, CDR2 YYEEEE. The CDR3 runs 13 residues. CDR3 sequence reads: CASSLWSSYEQYF. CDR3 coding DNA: TGTGCCAGCAGCCTTTGGAGCTCCTACGAGCAGTACTTC.

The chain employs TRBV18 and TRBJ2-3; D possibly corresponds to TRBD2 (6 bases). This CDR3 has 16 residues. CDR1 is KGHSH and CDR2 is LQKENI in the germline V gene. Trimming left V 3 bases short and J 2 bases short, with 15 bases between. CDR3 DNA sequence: TGTGCCAGCTCACCGGTCCGCGGGGCCAACACAGATACGCAGTATTTT. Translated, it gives CASSPVRGANTDTQYF. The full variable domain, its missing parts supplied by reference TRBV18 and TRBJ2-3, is NAGVMQNPRHLVRRRGQEARLRCSPMKGHSHVYWYRQLPEEGLKFMVYLQKENIIDESGMPKERFSAEFPKEGPSILRIQQVVRGDSAAYFCASSPVRGANTDTQYFGPGTRLTVL.

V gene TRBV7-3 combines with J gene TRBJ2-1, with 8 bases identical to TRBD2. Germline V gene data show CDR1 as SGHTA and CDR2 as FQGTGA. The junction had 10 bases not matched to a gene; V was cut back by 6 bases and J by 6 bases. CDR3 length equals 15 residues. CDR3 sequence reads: CASSLAGLESNEQFF. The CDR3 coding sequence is TGTGCCAGCAGTTTAGCGGGACTAGAGTCCAATGAGCAGTTCTTC.

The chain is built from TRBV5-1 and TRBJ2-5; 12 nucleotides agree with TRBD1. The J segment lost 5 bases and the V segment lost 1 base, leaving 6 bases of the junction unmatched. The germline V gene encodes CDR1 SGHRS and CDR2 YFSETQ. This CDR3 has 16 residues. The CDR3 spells CASSLRGQGALETQYF. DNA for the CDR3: TGCGCCAGCAGCTTGAGGGGACAGGGGGCTTTGGAGACCCAGTACTTC. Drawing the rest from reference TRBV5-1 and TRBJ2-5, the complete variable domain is KAGVTQTPRYLIKTRGQQVTLSCSPISGHRSVSWYQQTPGQGLQFLFEYFSETQRNKGNFPGRFSGRQFSNSRSEMNVSTLELGDSALYLCASSLRGQGALETQYFGPGTRLLVL.

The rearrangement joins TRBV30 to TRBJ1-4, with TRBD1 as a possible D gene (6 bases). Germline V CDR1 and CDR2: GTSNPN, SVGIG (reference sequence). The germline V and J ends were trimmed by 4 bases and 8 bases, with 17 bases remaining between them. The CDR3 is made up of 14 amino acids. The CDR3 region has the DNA TGTGCCTGGACCATGGGGGCAGGGCAAGAAAAACTGTTTTTT. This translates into CAWTMGAGQEKLFF.

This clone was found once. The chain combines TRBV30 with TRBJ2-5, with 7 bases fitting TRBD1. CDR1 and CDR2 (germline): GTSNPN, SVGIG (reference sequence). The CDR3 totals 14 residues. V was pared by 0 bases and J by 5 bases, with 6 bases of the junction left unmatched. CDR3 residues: CAWSVPTGLETQYF. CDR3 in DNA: TGTGCCTGGAGTGTACCGACAGGGTTGGAGACCCAGTACTTC. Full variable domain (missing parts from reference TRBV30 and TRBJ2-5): SQTIHQWPATLVQPVGSPLSLECTVEGTSNPNLYWYRQAAGRGLQLLFYSVGIGQISSEVPQNLSASRPQDRQFILSSKKLLLSDSGFYLCAWSVPTGLETQYFGPGTRLLVL.

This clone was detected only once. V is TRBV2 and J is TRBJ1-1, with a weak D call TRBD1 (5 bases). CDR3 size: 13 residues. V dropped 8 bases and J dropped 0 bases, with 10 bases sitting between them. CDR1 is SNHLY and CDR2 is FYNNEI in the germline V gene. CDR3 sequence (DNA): TGTGCCAGCGCGGGACTCTTGAACACTGAAGCTTTCTTT. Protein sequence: CASAGLLNTEAFF.

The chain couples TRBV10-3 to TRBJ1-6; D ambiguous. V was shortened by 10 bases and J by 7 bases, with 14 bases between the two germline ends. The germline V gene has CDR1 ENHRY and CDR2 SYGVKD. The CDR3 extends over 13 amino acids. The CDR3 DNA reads TGTGCCACCAAAAATGCGGGGAATTCACCCCTCCACTTT. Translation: CATKNAGNSPLHF.

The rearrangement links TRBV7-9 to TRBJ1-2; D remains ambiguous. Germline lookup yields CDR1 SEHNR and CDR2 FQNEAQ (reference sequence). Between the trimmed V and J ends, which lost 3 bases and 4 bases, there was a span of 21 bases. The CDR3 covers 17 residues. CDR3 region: CASSFTEMLVGSYGYTF. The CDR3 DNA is TGTGCCAGCAGCTTCACAGAGATGTTGGTGGGGAGCTATGGCTACACCTTC.

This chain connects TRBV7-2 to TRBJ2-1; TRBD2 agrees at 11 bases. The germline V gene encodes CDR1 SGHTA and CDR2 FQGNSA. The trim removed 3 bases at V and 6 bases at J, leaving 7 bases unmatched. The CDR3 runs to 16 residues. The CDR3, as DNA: TGTGCCAGCAGCTTGGAAGGACTAGCGGGTTCCAATGAGCAGTTCTTC. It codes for CASSLEGLAGSNEQFF.

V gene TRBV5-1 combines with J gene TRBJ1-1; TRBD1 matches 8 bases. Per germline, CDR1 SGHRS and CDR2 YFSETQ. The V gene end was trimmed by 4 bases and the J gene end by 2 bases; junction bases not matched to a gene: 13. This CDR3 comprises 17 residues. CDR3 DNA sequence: TGCGCCAGCAGCCTATCGACAGGGGTTGGGATCAACACTGAAGCTTTCTTT. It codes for CASSLSTGVGINTEAFF.

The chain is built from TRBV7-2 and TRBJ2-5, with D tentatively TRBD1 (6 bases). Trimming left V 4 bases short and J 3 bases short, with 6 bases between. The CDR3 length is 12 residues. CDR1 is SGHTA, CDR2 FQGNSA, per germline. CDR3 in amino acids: CASSYREETQYF. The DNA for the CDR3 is TGTGCCAGCAGCTACAGGGAAGAGACCCAGTACTTC.

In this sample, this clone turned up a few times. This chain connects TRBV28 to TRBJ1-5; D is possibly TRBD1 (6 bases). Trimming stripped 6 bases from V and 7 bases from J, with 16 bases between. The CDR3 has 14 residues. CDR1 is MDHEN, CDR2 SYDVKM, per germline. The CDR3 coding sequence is TGTGCCAGCAGACCTTACAGGGAGTCCCAGCCCCAGCATTTT. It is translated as CASRPYRESQPQHF. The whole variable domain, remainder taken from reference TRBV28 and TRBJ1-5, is DVKVTQSSRYLVKRTGEKVFLECVQDMDHENMFWYRQDPGLGLRLIYFSYDVKMKEKGDIPEGYSVSREKKERFSLILESASTNQTSMYLCASRPYRESQPQHFGDGTRLSIL.

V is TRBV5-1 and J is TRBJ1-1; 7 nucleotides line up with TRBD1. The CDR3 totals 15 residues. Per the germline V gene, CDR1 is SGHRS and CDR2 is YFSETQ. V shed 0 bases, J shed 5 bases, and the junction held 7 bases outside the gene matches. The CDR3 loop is CASSLGAGGSTEAFF. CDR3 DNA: TGCGCCAGCAGCTTGGGAGCAGGGGGAAGTACTGAAGCTTTCTTT.

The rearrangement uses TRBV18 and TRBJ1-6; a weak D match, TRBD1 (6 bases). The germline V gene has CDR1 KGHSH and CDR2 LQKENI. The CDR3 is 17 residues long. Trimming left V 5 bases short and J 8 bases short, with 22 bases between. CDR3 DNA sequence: TGTGCCAGCTCATTCAGGGGACCCCTGAGGGGTGATTCACCCCTCCACTTT. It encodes CASSFRGPLRGDSPLHF.

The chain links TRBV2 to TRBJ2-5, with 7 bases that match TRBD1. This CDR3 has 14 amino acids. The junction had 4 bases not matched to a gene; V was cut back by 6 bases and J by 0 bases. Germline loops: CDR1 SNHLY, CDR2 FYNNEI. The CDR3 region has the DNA TGTGCCAGCAGAGACAGGGCCTACCAAGAGACCCAGTACTTC. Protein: CASRDRAYQETQYF.

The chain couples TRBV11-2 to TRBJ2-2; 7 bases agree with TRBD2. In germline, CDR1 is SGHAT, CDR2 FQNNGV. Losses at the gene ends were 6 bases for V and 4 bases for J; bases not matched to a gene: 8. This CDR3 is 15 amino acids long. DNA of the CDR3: TGTGCCAGCAGTTTAATAGCGGGTGGCACCGGGGAGCTGTTTTTT. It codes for CASSLIAGGTGELFF.

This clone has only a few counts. Written as DNA, the CDR3 is TGTGCCAGCAGCTTAATGGCGGGGGGATACAATGAGCAGTTCTTC. This translates into CASSLMAGGYNEQFF. J is TRBJ2-1 and V is TRBV7-2; TRBD2 matches at 8 bases. This CDR3 has 15 residues. Germline CDR1 is SGHTA and CDR2 is FQGNSA. The trim removed 2 bases at V and 4 bases at J, leaving 4 bases unmatched.

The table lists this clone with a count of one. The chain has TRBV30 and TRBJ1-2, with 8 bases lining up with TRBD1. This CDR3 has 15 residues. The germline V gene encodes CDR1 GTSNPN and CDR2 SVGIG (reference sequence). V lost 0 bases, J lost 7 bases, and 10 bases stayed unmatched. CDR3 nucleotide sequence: TGTGCCTGGAGTGTACTCCCAGGGGGCGGGAGTGGCTACACCTTC. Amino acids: CAWSVLPGGGSGYTF.

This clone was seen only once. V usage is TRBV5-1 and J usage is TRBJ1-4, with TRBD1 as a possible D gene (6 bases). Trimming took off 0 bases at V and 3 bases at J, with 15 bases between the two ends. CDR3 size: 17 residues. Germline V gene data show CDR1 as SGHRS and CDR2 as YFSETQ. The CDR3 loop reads CASSLDARGTSNEKLFF. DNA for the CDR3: TGCGCCAGCAGCTTGGACGCCAGGGGTACGTCTAATGAAAAACTGTTTTTT.

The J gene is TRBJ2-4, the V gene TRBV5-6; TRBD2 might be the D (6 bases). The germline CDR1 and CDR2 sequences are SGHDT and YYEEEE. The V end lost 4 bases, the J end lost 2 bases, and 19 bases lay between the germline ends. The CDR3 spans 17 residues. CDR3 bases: TGTGCCAGCAGCGCCCCGGCGGGGACGGCGTCCAAAAACATTCAGTACTTC. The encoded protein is CASSAPAGTASKNIQYF.

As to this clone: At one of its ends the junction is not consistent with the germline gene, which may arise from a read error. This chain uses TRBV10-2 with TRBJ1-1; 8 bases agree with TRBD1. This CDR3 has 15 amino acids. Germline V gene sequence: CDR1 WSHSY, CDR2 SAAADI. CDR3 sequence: CASSDLRQGNAEAFF. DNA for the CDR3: TGCGCCAGCAGTGATCTCCGACAGGGGAACGCTGAAGCTTTCTTT.

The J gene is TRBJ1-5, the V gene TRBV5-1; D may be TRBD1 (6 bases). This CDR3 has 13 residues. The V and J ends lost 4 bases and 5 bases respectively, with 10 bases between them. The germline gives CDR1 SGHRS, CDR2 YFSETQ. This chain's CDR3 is CASSQGPDQPQHF. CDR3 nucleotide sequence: TGCGCCAGCAGCCAGGGGCCTGATCAGCCCCAGCATTTT. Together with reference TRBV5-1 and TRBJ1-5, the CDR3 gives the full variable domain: KAGVTQTPRYLIKTRGQQVTLSCSPISGHRSVSWYQQTPGQGLQFLFEYFSETQRNKGNFPGRFSGRQFSNSRSEMNVSTLELGDSALYLCASSQGPDQPQHFGDGTRLSIL.

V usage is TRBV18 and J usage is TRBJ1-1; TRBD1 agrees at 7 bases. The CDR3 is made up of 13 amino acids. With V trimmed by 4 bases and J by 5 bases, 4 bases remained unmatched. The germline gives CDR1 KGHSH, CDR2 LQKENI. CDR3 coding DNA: TGTGCCAGCTCACAGGGACAGAATACTGAAGCTTTCTTT. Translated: CASSQGQNTEAFF. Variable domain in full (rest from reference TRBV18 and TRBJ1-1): NAGVMQNPRHLVRRRGQEARLRCSPMKGHSHVYWYRQLPEEGLKFMVYLQKENIIDESGMPKERFSAEFPKEGPSILRIQQVVRGDSAAYFCASSQGQNTEAFFGQGTRLTVV.